These T cell receptor beta chains were read from a single sample in a study of graft-versus-host responses after intestinal transplantation. These receptors are not linked to any known antigen. Assay: immunoSEQ multiplex PCR; the TCRdb copy retains only in-frame clones and omits some. The sample yields over 75,000 clones, approximately 91% seen once. The source material was unstimulated CD4+ T cells sorted from spleen or lymph node cells, sampled before intestinal transplant. The receptors shown here come from a human donor who received an intestinal transplant. Both conserved end residues are part of each CDR3. D genes are given only for firm matches. Clone sizes are given selectively: once, few, many, or a class where the clone is expanded.

v_call	clone_size	d_call	j_call	cdr3_nt	cdr3_aa
TRBV6-1	-	TRBD1	TRBJ1-2	TGTGCCAGCAGACAGGGGGCTATGAACTATGGCTACACCTTC	CASRQGAMNYGYTF
TRBV18	-	TRBD1	TRBJ2-6	TGTGCCAGCTCACCCGGGACAGCCTCTGGGGCCAACGTCCTGACTTTC	CASSPGTASGANVLTF
TRBV5-4	-	-	TRBJ1-1	TGTGCCAGCAGCCGACTGGGGCTGAACACTGAAGCTTTCTTT	CASSRLGLNTEAFF
TRBV5-1	-	TRBD2	TRBJ2-3	TGCGCCAGCAGCCCTGCAGCGGGGGCCATCACAGATACGCAGTATTTT	CASSPAAGAITDTQYF
TRBV9	-	TRBD1	TRBJ2-3	TGTGCCAGCAGCGTAACAGGGGCTAGCACAGATACGCAGTATTTT	CASSVTGASTDTQYF
TRBV6-4	-	TRBD1	TRBJ2-3	TGTGCCAGCAGTGCCCACCCAGGGGGCGCAGGCACAGATACGCAGTATTTT	CASSAHPGGAGTDTQYF
TRBV5-6	-	TRBD2	TRBJ2-3	TGTGCCAGCATGCTAGCGGGAGCCCCAGATACGCAGTATTTT	CASMLAGAPDTQYF
TRBV27	-	-	TRBJ2-2	TGTGCCAGCAGTTTGGGATTCGCGGGGCCCAACACCGGGGAGCTGTTTTTT	CASSLGFAGPNTGELFF
TRBV28	-	-	TRBJ2-7	TGTGCCAGCAGTTCTGGCACAGTCTACGAGCAGTACTTC	CASSSGTVYEQYF
TRBV5-4	-	TRBD2	TRBJ2-1	TGTGCCAGCAGCTTAGGGACTAGCGGATTCAATGAGCAGTTCTTC	CASSLGTSGFNEQFF
TRBV19	few	TRBD1	TRBJ1-2	TGTGCCAGTACTCCCTGGGGGGACAGTGGCGGCTACACCTTC	CASTPWGDSGGYTF
TRBV5-6	-	-	TRBJ1-1	TGTGCCAGCAGCTCCCCTGACGAGGGTGAAGCTTTCTTT	CASSSPDEGEAFF
TRBV7-6	once	TRBD1	TRBJ2-7	TGTGCCAGCAGCTCCACCCGGGACAGGGTAGGCGAGCAGTACTTC	CASSSTRDRVGEQYF
TRBV5-1	once	TRBD1	TRBJ2-7	TGCGCCAGCAGCTTGGGGGACAGCAGATACGAGCAGTACTTC	CASSLGDSRYEQYF
TRBV28	-	-	TRBJ1-1	TGTGCCAGCAGTTTAGTCAGGGCTCAAGCTTTCTTT	CASSLVRAQAFF
TRBV9	-	-	TRBJ2-2	TGTGCCAGCAGCGTAGTAGCCAGCGGTAACACCGGGGAGCTGTTTTTT	CASSVVASGNTGELFF
TRBV11-2	-	TRBD1	TRBJ1-3	TGTGCCAGCAGCTTCGGACAGGGATTGGGTGGAAACACCATATATTTT	CASSFGQGLGGNTIYF
TRBV7-9	-	-	TRBJ2-7	TGTGCCAGCAGCTCATTACAGGGCCACGAGCAGTACTTC	CASSSLQGHEQYF
TRBV19	-	TRBD2	TRBJ2-3	TGTGCCAGTAGTGGGACTAGCGGGGGAATTACGCAGTATTTT	CASSGTSGGITQYF
TRBV6-1	-	-	TRBJ1-4	TGTGCCAGCGCCCGGTCTAATGAAAAACTGTTTTTT	CASARSNEKLFF
TRBV18	-	TRBD2	TRBJ2-3	TGTGCCAGCTCACGAACCGGGACTAGCGGGGTTAGCACAGATACGCAGTATTTT	CASSRTGTSGVSTDTQYF
TRBV19	-	-	TRBJ1-5	TGTGCCAGTAATGCAGGGTATAGCAATCAGCCCCAGCATTTT	CASNAGYSNQPQHF
TRBV7-9	few	TRBD1	TRBJ1-6	TGTGCCAGCAGCTTAGGACCCGGGACAGCCCTCCACTTT	CASSLGPGTALHF
TRBV6-1	once	-	TRBJ2-1	TGTGCCAGCAGTGAGGCCGGGGTTCCCTACAATGAGCAGTTCTTC	CASSEAGVPYNEQFF
TRBV28	-	-	TRBJ1-4	TGTGCCAGCTCAACGCGGGTTGAAAAACTGTTTTTT	CASSTRVEKLFF
TRBV7-7	once	-	TRBJ2-5	TGTGCTAGCAGCTCCTTTGGGCCGAGAGAGACCCAGTACTTC	CASSSFGPRETQYF
TRBV5-4	-	-	TRBJ2-7	TGTGCCAGCAGCTTGGGAGGGAGAGCCTACGAGCAGTACTTC	CASSLGGRAYEQYF
TRBV7-9	-	-	TRBJ1-4	TGTGCCAGCAGCTTAGCGGAGGCCACTAATGAAAAACTGTTTTTT	CASSLAEATNEKLFF
TRBV7-2	-	TRBD2	TRBJ2-3	TGTGCCAGCAGCTTGGGACTAGTGGTTTCTGATACGCAGTATTTT	CASSLGLVVSDTQYF
TRBV11-2	-	TRBD2	TRBJ2-2	TGTGCCAGCAGCGGGGGACTAGCGGCCACCGGGGAGCTGTTTTTT	CASSGGLAATGELFF
TRBV7-2	-	-	TRBJ2-5	TGTGCCAGCAGCCGGGGGGCGGGGCAAGAGACCCAGTACTTC	CASSRGAGQETQYF
TRBV2	-	-	TRBJ1-4	TGTGCCAGCAGTGAACAGGGCGGACGGGAAAAACTGTTTTTT	CASSEQGGREKLFF
TRBV15	few	-	TRBJ1-4	TGTGCCACCAGTCCAGGGCCAACTAATGAAAAACTGTTTTTT	CATSPGPTNEKLFF
TRBV27	-	TRBD1	TRBJ1-1	TGTGCCAGCAGTCCCCGGGACAGATACATGAACACTGAAGCTTTCTTT	CASSPRDRYMNTEAFF
TRBV5-5	once	TRBD2	TRBJ2-7	TGTGCCAGCAGCCCCGGACTAGCGGGGAATGAGCAGTACTTC	CASSPGLAGNEQYF
TRBV5-1	-	-	TRBJ2-5	TGCGCCAGCAGCTTGGAATGGACTGAGAGGGAGACCCAGTACTTC	CASSLEWTERETQYF
TRBV5-6	-	-	TRBJ2-7	TGTGCCAGCAGCTTGCTGGGACCCGGGGGCTACGAGCAGTACTTC	CASSLLGPGGYEQYF
TRBV19	once	-	TRBJ1-2	TGTGCCAGTAGTACCAGGGCCCAACCAATCTATGGCTACACCTTC	CASSTRAQPIYGYTF
TRBV5-1	-	TRBD2	TRBJ2-5	TGCGCCAGCAGCTTGGGACTAGCGGGAGGGCCTCGGTTGGAGACCCAGTACTTC	CASSLGLAGGPRLETQYF
TRBV25-1	-	-	TRBJ1-5	TGTGCCAGCAGCAACCCAGGGGCTAATCAGCCCCAGCATTTT	CASSNPGANQPQHF
TRBV9	-	-	TRBJ1-3	TGTGCCAGCGGGCTCTCTGGAAACACCATATATTTT	CASGLSGNTIYF
TRBV30	-	-	TRBJ2-5	TGTGCCTGGAGTTCCCCCCATGCGGGCGTCTCGGAGACCCAGTACTTC	CAWSSPHAGVSETQYF
TRBV4-2	-	TRBD2	TRBJ2-3	TGTGCCAGCAGCCATCTAGCGGACTTAGTAGGAGATACGCAGTATTTT	CASSHLADLVGDTQYF
TRBV18	-	TRBD2	TRBJ2-1	TGTGCCAGCACATCCGGGACTAGTTACAATGAGCAGTTCTTC	CASTSGTSYNEQFF
TRBV21-1	-	-	TRBJ1-2	TGTGCCAGCAGCAAATTTACAGGGAAGGTTGCCTATGGCTACACCTTC	CASSKFTGKVAYGYTF
TRBV2	once	-	TRBJ1-2	TGTGCCAGCAGTGTCAGGGAGGACTATGGCTACACCTTC	CASSVREDYGYTF
TRBV6-1	-	TRBD1	TRBJ1-1	TGTGCCAGCAAAAGGACAGGGGGCAGTACTGAAGCTTTCTTT	CASKRTGGSTEAFF
TRBV6-1	-	TRBD1	TRBJ2-3	TGTGCCAGCAGGAACCCAGGGGGCCCAGATACGCAGTATTTT	CASRNPGGPDTQYF
TRBV7-9	few	TRBD1	TRBJ1-4	TGTGCCAGCAGCCCGGACAGGTCTAATGAAAAACTGTTTTTT	CASSPDRSNEKLFF
TRBV5-1	-	-	TRBJ2-7	TGCGCCAGCAGCGGGAGTCGGGCGGCCCACGAGCAGTACTTC	CASSGSRAAHEQYF
TRBV27	-	-	TRBJ2-6	TGTGCCAGCACCTTGACTTTTGGGGCCAACGTCCTGACTTTC	CASTLTFGANVLTF
TRBV27	-	-	TRBJ2-1	TGTGCCAGCAGTTTCCTCCCCCTCCCGTCGAGCAATGAGCAGTTCTTC	CASSFLPLPSSNEQFF
TRBV9	-	TRBD1	TRBJ1-1	TGTGCCAGCAGCGTAGCCCCAACAGGGGTTGAAGCTTTCTTT	CASSVAPTGVEAFF
TRBV4-1	-	TRBD2	TRBJ2-3	TGCGCCAGCAGCCCATCGGGAGGCTCACCAGATACGCAGTATTTT	CASSPSGGSPDTQYF